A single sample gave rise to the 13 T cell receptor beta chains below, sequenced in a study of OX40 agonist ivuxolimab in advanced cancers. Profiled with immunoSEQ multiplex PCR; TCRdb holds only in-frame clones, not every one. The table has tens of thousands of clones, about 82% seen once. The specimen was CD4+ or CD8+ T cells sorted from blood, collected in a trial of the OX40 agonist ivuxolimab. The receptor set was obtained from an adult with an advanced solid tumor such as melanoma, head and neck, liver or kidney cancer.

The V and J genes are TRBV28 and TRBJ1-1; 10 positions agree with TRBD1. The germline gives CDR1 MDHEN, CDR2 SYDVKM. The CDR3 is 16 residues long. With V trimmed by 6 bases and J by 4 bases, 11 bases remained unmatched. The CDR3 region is CASRMGQGMVSTEAFF. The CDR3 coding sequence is TGTGCCAGCAGGATGGGACAGGGGATGGTGAGCACTGAAGCTTTCTTT.

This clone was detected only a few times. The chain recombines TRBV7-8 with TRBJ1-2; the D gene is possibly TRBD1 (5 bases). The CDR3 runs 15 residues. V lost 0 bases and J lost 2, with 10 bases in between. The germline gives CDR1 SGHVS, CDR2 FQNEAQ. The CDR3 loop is CASSLAGTVNYGYTF. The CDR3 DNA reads TGTGCCAGCAGCTTAGCGGGGACCGTCAACTATGGCTACACCTTC.

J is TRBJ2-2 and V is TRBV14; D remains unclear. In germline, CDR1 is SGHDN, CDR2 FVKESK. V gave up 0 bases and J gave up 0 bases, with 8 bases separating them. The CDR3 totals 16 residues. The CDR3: CASSQEVPANTGELFF. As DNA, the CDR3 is TGTGCCAGCAGCCAAGAGGTCCCGGCGAACACCGGGGAGCTGTTTTTT.

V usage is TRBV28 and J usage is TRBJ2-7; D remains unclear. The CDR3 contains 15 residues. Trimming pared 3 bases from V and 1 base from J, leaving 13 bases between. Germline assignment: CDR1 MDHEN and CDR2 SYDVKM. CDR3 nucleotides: TGTGCCAGCAGTTTTAGTGGGCTCGCTTCCTACGAGCAGTACTTC. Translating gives CASSFSGLASYEQYF.

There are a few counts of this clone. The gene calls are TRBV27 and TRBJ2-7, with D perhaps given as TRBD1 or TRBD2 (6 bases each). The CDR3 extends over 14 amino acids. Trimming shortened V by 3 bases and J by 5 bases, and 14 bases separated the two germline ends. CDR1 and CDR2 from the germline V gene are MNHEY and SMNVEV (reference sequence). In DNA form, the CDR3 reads TGTGCCAGCAGTTTTAAGGGGGGCTGGCACGAGCAGTACGTC. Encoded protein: CASSFKGGWHEQYV.

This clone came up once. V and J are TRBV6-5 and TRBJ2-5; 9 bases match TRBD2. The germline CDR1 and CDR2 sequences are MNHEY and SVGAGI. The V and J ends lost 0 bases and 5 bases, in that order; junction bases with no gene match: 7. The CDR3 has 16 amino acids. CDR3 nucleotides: TGTGCCAGCAGTTACTCGATGGCGGGGGGGCAGGAGACCCAGTACTTC. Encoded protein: CASSYSMAGGQETQYF.

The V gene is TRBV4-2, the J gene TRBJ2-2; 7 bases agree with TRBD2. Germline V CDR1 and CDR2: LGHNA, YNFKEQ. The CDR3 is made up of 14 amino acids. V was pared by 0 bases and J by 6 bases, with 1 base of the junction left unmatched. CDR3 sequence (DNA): TGTGCCAGCAGCCAAGATGGGAGGGCCGGGGAGCTGTTTTTT. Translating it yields CASSQDGRAGELFF.

CDR3 sequence reads: CASSVTGSSSEQYF. CDR3 nucleotides: TGTGCCAGCAGCGTAACAGGGTCTTCGAGTGAGCAGTACTTC. This sequence joins TRBV9 and TRBJ2-7, with TRBD1 as a possible D gene (6 bases). The V end was cut by 1 base, the J end by 7 bases, with 15 bases between. CDR3 length: 14 residues. Germline-derived CDR1 and CDR2 are SGDLS and YYNGEE.

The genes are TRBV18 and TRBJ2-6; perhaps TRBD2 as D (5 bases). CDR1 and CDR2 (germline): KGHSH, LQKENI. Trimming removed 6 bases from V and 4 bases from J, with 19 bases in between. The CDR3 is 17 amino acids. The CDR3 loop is CASSPTRAYPGANVLTF. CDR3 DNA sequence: TGTGCCAGCTCGCCAACGCGGGCCTACCCCGGGGCCAACGTCCTGACTTTC.

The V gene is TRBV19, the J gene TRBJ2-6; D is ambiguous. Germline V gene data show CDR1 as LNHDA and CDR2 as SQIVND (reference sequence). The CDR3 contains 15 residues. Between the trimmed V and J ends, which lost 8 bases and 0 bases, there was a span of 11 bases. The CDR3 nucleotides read TGTGCCAGTTCTGATGGGCGCTCTGGGGCCAACGTCCTGACTTTC. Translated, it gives CASSDGRSGANVLTF.

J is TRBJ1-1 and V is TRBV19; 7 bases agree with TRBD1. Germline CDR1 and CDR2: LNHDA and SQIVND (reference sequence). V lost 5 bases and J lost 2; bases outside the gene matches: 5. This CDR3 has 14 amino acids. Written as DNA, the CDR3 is TGTGCCAGTAGTCCACGGACAGGAAACACTGAAGCTTTCTTT. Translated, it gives CASSPRTGNTEAFF.

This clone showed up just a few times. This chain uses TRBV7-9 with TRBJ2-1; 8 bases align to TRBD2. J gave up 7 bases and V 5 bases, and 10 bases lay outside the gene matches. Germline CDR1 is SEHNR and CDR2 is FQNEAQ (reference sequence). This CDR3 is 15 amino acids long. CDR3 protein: CASSPGGGLFNEQFF. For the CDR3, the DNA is TGTGCCAGCAGCCCCGGGGGGGGGCTGTTTAATGAGCAGTTCTTC.

The DNA of the CDR3 is TGTGCCAGCAGCTGGGACAGACCGGGCGAGCAGTTCTTC. This translates into CASSWDRPGEQFF. The J gene is TRBJ2-1, the V gene TRBV11-2, with TRBD1 matching over 7 bases. Unmatched junction bases numbered 7, after V lost 4 bases and J lost 10 bases. This CDR3 has 13 residues. CDR1 is SGHAT, CDR2 FQNNGV, per germline.